The 6 T cell receptor beta chains in this list originate from one sample, sequenced in a study of blood T cell repertoires in COVID-19 (dated by TCRdb to the early 2020s). Preparation of the library involved the immunoSEQ multiplex PCR assay. This immuneACCESS table, as held by TCRdb, lists in-frame sequences with V and J called but not all clones. Of the missing ones, under half trace to an unresolved V gene in checked studies; the others have no known cause. The sample includes over 250,000 clones, with roughly 86% observed a single time. The ten largest clones add up to 0.75% to 1% of the sample. Specimen: PBMCs or T cells enriched from blood (not recorded which). The source of these receptors is a woman aged 30 to 39 who had recovered from COVID-19.

This sequence joins TRBV5-1 and TRBJ1-2; 7 bases are shared with TRBD1. This CDR3 is built from 14 residues. With 0 bases clipped from V and 6 bases from J, the junction kept 5 bases outside the gene matches. Germline assignment: CDR1 SGHRS and CDR2 YFSETQ. The CDR3 bases are TGCGCCAGCAGCTTGGCACAGGGGTTGGATGGCTACACCTTC. Translated: CASSLAQGLDGYTF.

The rearrangement joins TRBV6-1 to TRBJ2-7, with 7 bases fitting TRBD2. With V trimmed by 2 bases and J by 6 bases, 10 bases remained unmatched. Looked up from germline, CDR1 is MNHNS and CDR2 is SASEGT. CDR3 length: 15 residues. CDR3 nucleotide sequence: TGTGCCAGCAGTGAACCGCGGGAGAAGCCTCCCGAGCAGTACTTC. This sequence encodes CASSEPREKPPEQYF.

The chain uses TRBV6-6 and TRBJ1-6; 7 nucleotides align to TRBD1. V shed 6 bases and J 0 bases; nucleotides not matched to a gene: 8. This CDR3 has 17 amino acids. In germline, CDR1 is MNHNY, CDR2 SVGAGI (reference sequence). The CDR3 DNA reads TGTGCCAGCAGACGACAGGGTGATAGCTCCTATAATTCACCCCTCCACTTT. Translated, it gives CASRRQGDSSYNSPLHF.

The chain combines TRBV2 with TRBJ2-1, with D perhaps TRBD2 (6 bases). Germline CDR1 and CDR2: SNHLY and FYNNEI. The CDR3 length is 15 residues. V lost 2 bases, J lost 1 base, and 9 bases lay in between. CDR3 sequence (DNA): TGTGCCAGCAGTGAAACGGGGGTTTCCTACAATGAGCAGTTCTTC. It translates to CASSETGVSYNEQFF. Using reference TRBV2 and TRBJ2-1 for the parts outside the CDR3, the full variable domain is EPEVTQTPSHQVTQMGQEVILRCVPISNHLYFYWYRQILGQKVEFLVSFYNNEISEKSEIFDDQFSVERPDGSNFTLKIRSTKLEDSAMYFCASSETGVSYNEQFFGPGTRLTVL.

J is TRBJ1-1 and V is TRBV6-6; D is uncertain. Germline CDR1 reads MNHNY; CDR2 reads SVGAGI (reference sequence). The length of the CDR3 is 9 residues. Trimming stripped 5 bases from V and 10 bases from J, with 5 bases between. Here the CDR3 DNA reads TGTGCCAGCAGTGAGGTAGCTTTCTTT. This encodes CASSEVAFF.

This rearrangement joins TRBV24-1 to TRBJ2-7, with 10 bases identical to TRBD1. This CDR3 region has 15 residues. CDR1 is KGHDR, CDR2 SFDVKD, per germline. After removal of 7 bases from V and 5 bases from J, the junction contained 10 bases not matched to a gene. The chain's CDR3 is CATSPGDRGMNEQYF. CDR3 DNA: TGTGCCACCAGCCCTGGGGACAGGGGTATGAACGAGCAGTACTTC.